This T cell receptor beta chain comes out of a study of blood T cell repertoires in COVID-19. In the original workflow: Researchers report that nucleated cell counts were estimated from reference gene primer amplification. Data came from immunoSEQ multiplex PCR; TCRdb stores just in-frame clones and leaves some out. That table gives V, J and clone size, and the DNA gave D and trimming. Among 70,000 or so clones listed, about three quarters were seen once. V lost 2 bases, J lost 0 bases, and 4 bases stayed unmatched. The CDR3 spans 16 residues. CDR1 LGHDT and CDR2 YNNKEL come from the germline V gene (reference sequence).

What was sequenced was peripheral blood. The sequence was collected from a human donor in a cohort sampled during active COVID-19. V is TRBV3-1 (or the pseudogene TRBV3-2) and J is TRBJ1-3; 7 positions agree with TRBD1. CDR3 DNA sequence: TGTGCCAGCAGCCAAAACAGGGGTAGCTCTGGAAACACCATATATTTT. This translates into CASSQNRGSSGNTIYF.